This entry lists 31 T cell receptor beta chains sequenced from one sample in a study of CD4 T cells in relation to SARS-CoV-2 and coronaviruses. Here immunoSEQ multiplex PCR was the method, and the copy in TCRdb shows in-frame clones only, minus some. Among around 40,000 clones listed, 84% were seen once. The antigens of these receptors remain unknown. Input material: naive CD4+ T cells from PBMCs, cultured in vitro. Subset given: naive CD4+ T cells isolated by negative enrichment. The source of these receptors is an adult with COVID-19.

The chain recombines TRBV6-2 or TRBV6-3 with TRBJ2-1, with 9 bases matching TRBD2. The CDR3 is made up of 17 amino acids. Germline V gene data show CDR1 as MNHEY and CDR2 as SVGEGT. J lost 2 bases, V lost 2 bases, and 7 bases had no gene match. The CDR3 nucleotides are TGTGCCAGCAGTTACCCGGGACTAGCCGTAACCTACAATGAGCAGTTCTTC. It encodes CASSYPGLAVTYNEQFF.

The chain's CDR3 is CASSFLGTETGELFF. The CDR3 coding sequence is TGTGCCAGCAGCTTCTTGGGGACTGAGACCGGGGAGCTGTTTTTT. The V call is TRBV7-2, the J call TRBJ2-2; TRBD2 might be the D (6 bases). Trimming cost V 3 bases and J 5 bases, with 13 bases left between them. The CDR3 runs 15 residues. Germline-derived CDR1 and CDR2 are SGHTA and FQGNSA.

The V and J genes are TRBV29-1 and TRBJ2-3, with D hard to call. This CDR3 region has 15 residues. CDR1 and CDR2 from the germline V gene are SQVTM and ANQGSEA. The V end was cut by 7 bases, the J end by 1 base, with 18 bases between. The CDR3 reads CSGSNTAYGTDTQYF. CDR3 DNA sequence: TGCAGCGGGAGTAACACAGCTTATGGCACAGATACGCAGTATTTT.

This clone was counted a single time. CDR3 amino acids: CASSTDRGSYNEQFF. The DNA for the CDR3 is TGTGCCAGTAGTACGGACAGGGGGTCCTACAATGAGCAGTTCTTC. The chain joins TRBV19 to TRBJ2-1; 10 bases are shared with TRBD1. This CDR3 is 15 amino acids long. Germline CDR1 and CDR2: LNHDA and SQIVND (reference sequence). Trimming removed 4 bases from V and 1 base from J; junction bases left unmatched: 1.

This chain connects TRBV7-6 to TRBJ2-1; 8 bases are a match to TRBD1. This CDR3 comprises 15 residues. The V gene end was trimmed by 3 bases and the J gene end by 0 bases; junction bases not matched to a gene: 1. Germline V gene sequence: CDR1 SGHVS, CDR2 FNYEAQ. The CDR3 region is CASSFDRGSYNEQFF. The CDR3 region has the DNA TGTGCCAGCAGCTTTGACAGGGGCTCCTACAATGAGCAGTTCTTC.

The J gene is TRBJ2-7, the V gene TRBV11-2, with D hard to call. Between the trimmed V and J ends, which lost 5 bases and 6 bases, there was a span of 8 bases. Germline V gene data show CDR1 as SGHAT and CDR2 as FQNNGV. This CDR3 has 11 residues. This CDR3 is CASSPATEQYF. The DNA for the CDR3 is TGTGCCAGCAGCCCCGCGACCGAGCAGTACTTC. Variable domain in full (rest from reference TRBV11-2 and TRBJ2-7): EAGVAQSPRYKIIEKRQSVAFWCNPISGHATLYWYQQILGQGPKLLIQFQNNGVVDDSQLPKDRFSAERLKGVDSTLKIQPAKLEDSAVYLCASSPATEQYFGPGTRLTVT.

The chain's CDR3 is CASSRGTFLTNYGYTF. The CDR3 nucleotides read TGTGCCAGCAGTCGAGGGACTTTCCTAACTAACTATGGCTACACCTTC. The gene calls are TRBV6-2 or TRBV6-3 and TRBJ1-2; D perhaps matches TRBD1 (5 bases). CDR1 and CDR2 from the germline V gene are MNHEY and SVGEGT. The V and J ends lost 5 bases and 0 bases respectively, with 16 bases between them. The CDR3 is 16 amino acids.

CDR3 sequence reads: CASSIEWPQWGESWTGELFF. The CDR3 bases are TGTGCCAGTAGTATAGAATGGCCACAGTGGGGGGAGTCTTGGACCGGGGAGCTGTTTTTT. This chain links TRBV19 with TRBJ2-2; D is possibly TRBD2 (6 bases). CDR3 length equals 20 residues. Germline assignment: CDR1 LNHDA and CDR2 SQIVND (reference sequence). The germline V and J ends were trimmed by 0 bases and 5 bases, with 25 bases remaining between them.

The chain carries TRBV12-5 and TRBJ2-3, with no clear D. Germline values: CDR1 LGHNT, CDR2 FRNRAP. CDR3 length: 13 residues. Between the trimmed V and J ends, which lost 2 bases and 4 bases, there was a span of 7 bases. This CDR3 is CASGLLSSDTQYF. The CDR3 bases are TGTGCTAGTGGTTTGCTCTCGTCAGATACGCAGTATTTT.

The chain couples TRBV27 to TRBJ2-7, with D perhaps matching TRBD1 or TRBD2 (5 bases each). Germline lookup yields CDR1 MNHEY and CDR2 SMNVEV (reference sequence). The V end was cut by 5 bases, the J end by 2 bases, with 16 bases between. The CDR3 is 15 residues long. This chain's CDR3 is CASSDQGGGPYEQYF. The CDR3 DNA reads as TGTGCCAGCAGTGATCAGGGTGGAGGACCCTACGAGCAGTACTTC.

The V and J genes are TRBV27 and TRBJ2-3; 7 bases line up with TRBD2. The trim removed 2 bases at V and 5 bases at J, leaving 4 bases unmatched. Germline lookup yields CDR1 MNHEY and CDR2 SMNVEV (reference sequence). This CDR3 has 14 amino acids. The CDR3 nucleotides are TGTGCCAGCAGTTTAGCGGGAGCTATAGATACGCAGTATTTT. It codes for CASSLAGAIDTQYF.

The chain links TRBV6-4 to TRBJ2-1; 9 positions match TRBD2. Losses at the gene ends were 6 bases for V and 1 base for J; bases not matched to a gene: 7. This CDR3 region has 16 residues. Germline-derived CDR1 and CDR2 are MRHNA and SNTAGT. CDR3 region: CASRPASGTSYNEQFF. The CDR3 bases are TGTGCCAGCAGGCCGGCTAGCGGGACTTCCTACAATGAGCAGTTCTTC.

The rearrangement links TRBV7-9 to TRBJ2-7; the D is unclear. The CDR3 is 12 amino acids. Per germline, CDR1 SEHNR and CDR2 FQNEAQ (reference sequence). Trimming shortened V by 3 bases and J by 3 bases, and 6 bases separated the two germline ends. The CDR3 loop reads CASSFRGYEQYF. The CDR3 DNA reads as TGTGCCAGCAGCTTCCGTGGCTACGAGCAGTACTTC.

The chain has TRBV28 and TRBJ1-5; D might be TRBD1 (6 bases). Trimming took 9 bases from V and 7 from J, leaving 16 bases between them. CDR3 length equals 13 residues. Per germline, CDR1 MDHEN and CDR2 SYDVKM. The CDR3 here is CASNRVLGQPQHF. For the CDR3, the DNA is TGTGCCAGTAACAGGGTTCTCGGACAGCCCCAGCATTTT.

The genes are TRBV15 and TRBJ2-3; D might be TRBD2 (6 bases). The CDR3 extends over 16 amino acids. Germline CDR1 LNHNV, CDR2 YYDKDF (reference sequence). Trimming pared 0 bases from V and 13 bases from J, leaving 23 bases between. This CDR3 is CATSRDGPPGVRKEYF. In DNA form, the CDR3 reads TGTGCCACCAGCAGAGATGGTCCGCCGGGAGTTCGAAAGGAGTATTTT.

This rearrangement joins TRBV28 to TRBJ2-7; D gene unclear. CDR1 MDHEN and CDR2 SYDVKM come from the germline V gene. V lost 6 bases to trimming and J lost 1 base, with 10 bases between them. The CDR3 is made up of 13 amino acids. The DNA for the CDR3 is TGTGCCAGCAGGCTACCTAGTTCCTACGAGCAGTACTTC. Translated, it gives CASRLPSSYEQYF.

The chain couples TRBV6-5 to TRBJ2-1; 7 bases line up with TRBD1. This CDR3 has 15 amino acids. Germline CDR1 and CDR2: MNHEY and SVGAGI. V dropped 2 bases and J dropped 4; count of bases not matched to a gene: 5. CDR3: CASSYNRDSYNEQFF. DNA of the CDR3: TGTGCCAGCAGTTACAACCGGGACAGTTACAATGAGCAGTTCTTC.

This chain links TRBV19 with TRBJ2-3; 10 nucleotides agree with TRBD2. This CDR3 region has 16 residues. The germline CDR1 and CDR2 sequences are LNHDA and SQIVND (reference sequence). V trimming: 9 bases; J trimming: 1 base; junction bases outside the gene matches: 10. The CDR3 sequence is CASRRASGRGTDTQYF. The CDR3 DNA follows: TGTGCCAGCAGAAGAGCTAGCGGGAGAGGCACAGATACGCAGTATTTT. Complete variable domain (other parts from reference TRBV19 and TRBJ2-3): DGGITQSPKYLFRKEGQNVTLSCEQNLNHDAMYWYRQDPGQGLRLIYYSQIVNDFQKGDIAEGYSVSREKKESFPLTVTSAQKNPTAFYLCASRRASGRGTDTQYFGPGTRLTVL.

This sequence joins TRBV13 and TRBJ1-1; D unclear. Germline CDR1 is PRHDT and CDR2 is FYEKMQ (reference sequence). Trimming removed 5 bases at V and 0 bases at J, with 7 bases between. This CDR3 contains 13 residues. The CDR3 region is CASSLNLNTEAFF. DNA for the CDR3: TGTGCCAGCAGCCTCAACTTGAACACTGAAGCTTTCTTT.

J is TRBJ2-5 and V is TRBV3-1 (or the pseudogene TRBV3-2); 11 positions agree with TRBD1. There are 16 residues in the CDR3. Germline V gene data show CDR1 as LGHDT and CDR2 as YNNKEL (reference sequence). The ends lost 0 bases at V and 5 bases at J; junction bases unmatched: 5. CDR3 DNA: TGTGCCAGCAGCCAAGACGGGACAGGGGGATCGGAGACCCAGTACTTC. Amino acid sequence: CASSQDGTGGSETQYF.

The V call is TRBV10-3, the J call TRBJ2-5; D is ambiguous. Looked up from germline, CDR1 is ENHRY and CDR2 is SYGVKD. V lost 4 bases and J 4 bases, leaving 4 bases between the germline ends. The CDR3 sequence is 11 residues long. Here the CDR3 reads CAISVGETQYF. As DNA, the CDR3 is TGTGCCATCAGTGTTGGAGAGACCCAGTACTTC.

This chain uses TRBV7-9 with TRBJ2-3, with 7 positions matching TRBD2. The V gene end was trimmed by 4 bases and the J gene end by 0 bases; junction bases not matched to a gene: 7. Germline CDR1 SEHNR, CDR2 FQNEAQ (reference sequence). This CDR3 is built from 16 residues. Here the CDR3 reads CASSWTGTTSTDTQYF. CDR3 DNA sequence: TGTGCCAGCAGCTGGACCGGGACTACAAGCACAGATACGCAGTATTTT.

This chain uses TRBV6-2 or TRBV6-3 with TRBJ2-3, with a weak D call TRBD2 (6 bases). The CDR3 covers 14 residues. Germline CDR1 MNHEY, CDR2 SVGEGT. V lost 5 bases and J 8 bases, leaving 17 bases between the germline ends. CDR3 nucleotides: TGTGCCAGCAGTCAGCCCTCGGAGGGCGGTACGCAGTATTTT. It yields the protein CASSQPSEGGTQYF.

The chain is built from TRBV28 and TRBJ1-5, with D possibly matching TRBD1 (6 bases). The CDR3 covers 14 residues. The germline V gene has CDR1 MDHEN and CDR2 SYDVKM. Trimming cost V 1 base and J 6 bases, with 10 bases left between them. In nucleotides, the CDR3 is TGTGCCAGCAGTTTATACAGGGTGGGTCAGCCCCAGCATTTT. It is translated as CASSLYRVGQPQHF. Full variable domain (outside the CDR3, taken from reference TRBV28 and TRBJ1-5): DVKVTQSSRYLVKRTGEKVFLECVQDMDHENMFWYRQDPGLGLRLIYFSYDVKMKEKGDIPEGYSVSREKKERFSLILESASTNQTSMYLCASSLYRVGQPQHFGDGTRLSIL.

This rearrangement joins TRBV18 to TRBJ2-5; 8 bases map to TRBD2. Trimming took 3 bases from V and 1 from J; bases not matched to a gene: 4. The CDR3 covers 15 residues. CDR1 is KGHSH, CDR2 LQKENI, per germline. CDR3 residues: CASSPGLAGQETQYF. The CDR3 coding sequence is TGTGCCAGCTCACCTGGACTAGCCGGCCAAGAGACCCAGTACTTC.

The V call is TRBV20-1, the J call TRBJ1-2; D not certain. The V end was cut by 2 bases, the J end by 6 bases, with 7 bases between. Germline V gene sequence: CDR1 DFQATT, CDR2 SNEGSKA (reference sequence). This CDR3 spans 11 amino acids. The CDR3 DNA reads as TGCAGTGCTAGAATCCTAAATGGCTACACCTTC. This encodes CSARILNGYTF.

The CDR3 here is CASQPRGPYEQYF. For the CDR3, the DNA is TGTGCCAGCCAACCCAGGGGACCCTACGAGCAGTACTTC. The V gene is TRBV6-5, the J gene TRBJ2-7; tentative D call: TRBD1 (6 bases). The CDR3 extends over 13 amino acids. The germline CDR1 and CDR2 sequences are MNHEY and SVGAGI. V was shortened by 8 bases and J by 2 bases, with 13 bases between the two germline ends.

This clone was seen a single time. Here the CDR3 DNA reads TGTGCCATCAGTGAGGGGAGTGGCGGGGAGCTGTTTTTT. This gives the protein CAISEGSGGELFF. V and J are TRBV10-3 and TRBJ2-2; maybe TRBD2 (5 bases). Trimming left V 2 bases short and J 7 bases short, with 8 bases between. CDR1 ENHRY and CDR2 SYGVKD come from the germline V gene. This CDR3 has 13 residues.

The gene calls are TRBV9 and TRBJ2-4; TRBD2 agrees at 10 bases. The CDR3 totals 19 residues. CDR1 SGDLS and CDR2 YYNGEE come from the germline V gene. V gave up 1 base and J gave up 0 bases; unmatched junction bases: 10. The CDR3 nucleotides read TGTGCCAGCAGCGTACCCCCAGCGGGAGGGCCAGGAGCCAAAAACATTCAGTACTTC. Amino acids: CASSVPPAGGPGAKNIQYF.

The V gene is TRBV11-2, the J gene TRBJ2-7; the D gene is possibly TRBD2 (6 bases). CDR3 length equals 15 residues. Trimming removed 0 bases at V and 2 bases at J, with 11 bases between. Looked up from germline, CDR1 is SGHAT and CDR2 is FQNNGV. CDR3 region: CASSLEERATYEQYF. The CDR3, as DNA: TGTGCCAGCAGCTTAGAGGAGCGGGCGACCTACGAGCAGTACTTC.

The chain carries TRBV9 and TRBJ2-3; D not certain. V dropped 3 bases and J dropped 1 base, with 9 bases sitting between them. Germline CDR1 SGDLS, CDR2 YYNGEE. There are 14 residues in the CDR3. CDR3 coding DNA: TGTGCCAGCAGCGGCAGAAGAGGCACAGATACGCAGTATTTT. Its translation: CASSGRRGTDTQYF.